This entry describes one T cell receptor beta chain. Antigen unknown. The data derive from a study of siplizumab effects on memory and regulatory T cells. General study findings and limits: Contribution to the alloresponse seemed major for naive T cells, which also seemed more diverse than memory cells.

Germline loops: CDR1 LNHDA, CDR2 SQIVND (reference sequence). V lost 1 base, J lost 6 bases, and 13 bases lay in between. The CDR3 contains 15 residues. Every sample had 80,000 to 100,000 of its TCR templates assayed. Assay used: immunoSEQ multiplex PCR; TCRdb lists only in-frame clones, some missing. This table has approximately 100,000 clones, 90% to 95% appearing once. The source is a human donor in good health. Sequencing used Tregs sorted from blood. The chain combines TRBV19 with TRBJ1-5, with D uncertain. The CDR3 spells CASSIVVGLGQPQHF. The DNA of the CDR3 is TGTGCCAGTAGTATAGTGGTAGGGTTGGGTCAGCCCCAGCATTTT.